Described below is a single T cell receptor (beta chain) sequence and its context. TCRdb's copy holds only in-frame clones and misses some; the assay was immunoSEQ multiplex PCR. The table shows roughly 590,000 clones, with over 95% occurring only once. Naive CD8 cells comprised CD45RO-negative, CCR7-positively selected cells, excluding terminally differentiated effector memory CD45RA+ cells. The data were taken from a study of shared clonotypes between healthy human individuals. The CDR3 is 12 amino acids. Trimming removed 5 bases at V and 6 bases at J, with 8 bases between. The germline gives CDR1 SGDLS, CDR2 YYNGEE.

The V call is TRBV9, the J call TRBJ2-2, with D perhaps matching TRBD1 (5 bases). This receptor was taken from a woman younger than 45 in good health. The sequenced material came from naive CD8+ T cells sorted from blood. CDR3 in amino acids: CASRTVSGELFF. The CDR3 nucleotides are TGTGCCAGCAGGACAGTTTCCGGGGAGCTGTTTTTT.